The present T cell receptor (beta chain) was sequenced within a study of blood T cell repertoires in COVID-19. Study details: The origin of the acute and convalescent COVID-19 samples was the United States, Italy and Spain. The analysed material was cDNA or gDNA that came from T cells, B-cell-depleted T cells, or PBMCs.

Per the original data handling: It was from reference gene primer amplification that nucleated cell counts were estimated. The assay was immunoSEQ multiplex PCR, and TCRdb's table has in-frame clones only and misses some. The V and J calls and clone size are taken from that table; D and trimming were inferred from the DNA. The table records under 130,000 clones, about 87% of them present only once. The ends lost 8 bases at V and 3 bases at J; junction bases unmatched: 10. The CDR3 spans 15 residues. Germline assignment: CDR1 ENHRY and CDR2 SYGVKD. The chain is built from TRBV10-3 and TRBJ1-3, with 7 nucleotides matching TRBD1. Sequencing used peripheral blood. The origin of this receptor is a human donor in a cohort sampled during active or convalescent COVID-19. This chain's CDR3 is CAISRQGVGGNTIYF. The CDR3 DNA sequence: TGTGCCATCTCAAGACAGGGCGTAGGTGGAAACACCATATATTTT.